The text below deals with one T cell receptor beta chain. Its antigen is still unknown. With the 5' RACE reads reprocessed, TCRdb shows one record per CDR3 protein and no DNA. Here the sample table reports 140,000 to 150,000 distinct CDR3 sequences. The germline V gene has CDR1 LNHNV and CDR2 YYDKDF (reference sequence). The CDR3 runs to 14 residues. The data derive from a study of T cells expressing NK-cell markers. Study-level findings and limits: Of CD8+ T cells, about 1.0-8% belonged to dominant NKG2C+ clonotypes in roughly six donors. The leading position in the CD3+CD56-NKG2C+ fraction of a handful of donors also went to these clonotypes.

The sequencing sample was made of blood T cells: a sorted CD56 or NKG2C T cell subset, CD4+ or CD8+ T cells, or bulk PBMC T cells (not recorded which). This receptor was taken from a man aged 18 to 35 in good health. The chain links TRBV15 to TRBJ2-5. CDR3 region: CATSSRRNGETQYF. Using reference TRBV15 and TRBJ2-5 for the parts outside the CDR3, the full variable domain is DAMVIQNPRYQVTQFGKPVTLSCSQTLNHNVMYWYQQKSSQAPKLLFHYYDKDFNNEADTPDNFQSRRPNTSFCFLDIRSPGLGDTAMYLCATSSRRNGETQYFGPGTRLLVL.